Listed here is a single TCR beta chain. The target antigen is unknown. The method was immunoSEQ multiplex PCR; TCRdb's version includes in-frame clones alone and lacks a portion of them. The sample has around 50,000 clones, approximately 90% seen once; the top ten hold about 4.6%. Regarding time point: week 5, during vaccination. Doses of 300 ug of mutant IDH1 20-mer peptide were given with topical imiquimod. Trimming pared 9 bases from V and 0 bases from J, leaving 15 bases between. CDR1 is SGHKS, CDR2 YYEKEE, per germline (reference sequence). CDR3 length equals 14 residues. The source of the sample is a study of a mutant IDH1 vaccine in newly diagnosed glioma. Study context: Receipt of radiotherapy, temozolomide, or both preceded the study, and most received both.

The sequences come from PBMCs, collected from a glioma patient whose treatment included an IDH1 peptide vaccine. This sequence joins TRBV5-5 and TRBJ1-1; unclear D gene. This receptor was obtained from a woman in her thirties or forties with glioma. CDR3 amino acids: CATYLGPMNTEAFF. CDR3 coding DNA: TGTGCCACCTACCTAGGCCCAATGAACACTGAAGCTTTCTTT.